This entry describes one T cell receptor beta chain. Its antigen is currently unknown. TCRdb re-analysed the RT-PCR reads in MiXCR, keeping a single row per CDR3 protein. There are about half a million distinct CDR3 sequences in the sample; 7.5% to 8.5% occur only once, and under 15% lies in the top ten. The sample comes from a study of response to subunit inactivated influenza vaccine. The study, taken as a whole, reports: Every seasonal influenza vaccination brings in few new T cells, the authors suggested.

This specimen was PBMCs from blood, taken less than 30 months after vaccination. The source is a man aged 50 to 69 who received an inactivated influenza vaccine.

DNA for the CDR3: TGTGCCAGCTCCCAGATTGCGGGCTCCTATAATTCACCCCTCCACTTT. It translates to CASSQIAGSYNSPLHF. The V call is TRBV5-5, the J call TRBJ1-6, with D unclear. The CDR3 runs 16 residues. Germline CDR1 is SGHKS and CDR2 is YYEKEE (reference sequence). The germline V and J ends were trimmed by 7 bases and 0 bases, with 14 bases remaining between them.